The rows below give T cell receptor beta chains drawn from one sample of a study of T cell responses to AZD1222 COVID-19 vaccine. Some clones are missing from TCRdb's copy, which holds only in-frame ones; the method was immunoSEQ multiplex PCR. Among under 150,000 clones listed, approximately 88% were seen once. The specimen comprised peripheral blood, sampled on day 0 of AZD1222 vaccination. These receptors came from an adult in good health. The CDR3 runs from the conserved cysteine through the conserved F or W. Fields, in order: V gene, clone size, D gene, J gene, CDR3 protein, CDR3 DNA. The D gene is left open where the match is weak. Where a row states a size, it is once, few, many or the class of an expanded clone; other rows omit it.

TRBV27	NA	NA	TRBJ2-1	CASSSNRGLLSSYNEQFF	TGTGCCAGCAGTTCAAACCGGGGCCTCTTGAGCTCCTACAATGAGCAGTTCTTC
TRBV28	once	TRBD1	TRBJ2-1	CASSSPPETGRNEQFF	TGTGCCAGCAGTTCACCCCCCGAGACAGGGCGCAATGAGCAGTTCTTC
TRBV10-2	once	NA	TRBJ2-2	CASFRAVGELFF	TGCGCCAGCTTCAGGGCAGTCGGGGAGCTGTTTTTT
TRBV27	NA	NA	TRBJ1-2	CASSLKSGESYGYTF	TGTGCCAGCAGTTTAAAATCAGGAGAAAGCTATGGCTACACCTTC
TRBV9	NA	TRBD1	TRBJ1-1	CASSPTDRGAFF	TGTGCCAGCAGCCCGACCGACAGGGGAGCTTTCTTT
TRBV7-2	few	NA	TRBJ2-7	CASSFDARSYEQYF	TGTGCCAGCAGCTTCGATGCCCGTTCCTACGAGCAGTACTTC
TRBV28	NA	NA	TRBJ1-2	CASSLFLRIAYGYTF	TGTGCCAGCAGTTTATTCCTGCGGATAGCCTATGGCTACACCTTC
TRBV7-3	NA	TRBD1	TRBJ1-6	CASSLTGLNSPLHF	TGTGCCAGCAGCTTGACAGGGTTGAATTCACCCCTCCACTTT
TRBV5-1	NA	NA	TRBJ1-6	CASSLSTGRYNSPLHF	TGCGCCAGCAGCTTATCGACAGGCCGCTATAATTCACCCCTCCACTTT
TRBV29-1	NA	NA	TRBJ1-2	CSVVAGQGGTNYGYTF	TGCAGCGTTGTAGCGGGTCAAGGCGGGACTAACTATGGCTACACCTTC
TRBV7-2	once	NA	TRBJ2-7	CASSSRGTYEQYF	TGTGCCAGCAGCTCCCGGGGGACCTACGAGCAGTACTTC
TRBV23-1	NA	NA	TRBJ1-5	CASSQSPDLLSNQPQHF	TGCGCCAGCAGTCAATCCCCGGACTTGCTTAGCAATCAGCCCCAGCATTTT
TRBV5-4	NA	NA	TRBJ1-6	CASSPTRGDYNSPLHF	TGTGCCAGCAGCCCCACGAGGGGAGACTATAATTCACCCCTCCACTTT
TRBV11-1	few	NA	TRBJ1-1	CASSSRRGLATEAFF	TGTGCCAGCAGCTCCAGGCGGGGTCTCGCCACTGAAGCTTTCTTT
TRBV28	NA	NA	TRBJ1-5	CASSLIGMNQPQHF	TGTGCCAGCAGTTTGATAGGCATGAATCAGCCCCAGCATTTT
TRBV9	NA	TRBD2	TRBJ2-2	CASSVRLAGPGELFF	TGTGCCAGCAGCGTTCGTCTAGCGGGGCCCGGGGAGCTGTTTTTT
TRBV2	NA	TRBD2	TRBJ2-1	CASQRSSSGGNEQFF	TGTGCCAGCCAAAGGTCGAGTAGCGGGGGAAATGAGCAGTTCTTC
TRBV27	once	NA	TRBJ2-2	CASSPSRTGELFF	TGTGCCAGCAGTCCTTCGAGAACCGGGGAGCTGTTTTTT
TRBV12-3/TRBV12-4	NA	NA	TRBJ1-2	CASSTNYYGYTF	TGTGCCAGCAGTACAAATTACTATGGCTACACCTTC
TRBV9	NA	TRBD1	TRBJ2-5	CASSVGGQGNQETQYF	TGTGCCAGCAGCGTAGGGGGACAGGGGAACCAAGAGACCCAGTACTTC
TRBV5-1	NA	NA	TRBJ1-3	CASSLDHGGNTIYF	TGCGCCAGCAGCTTGGACCATGGGGGAAACACCATATATTTT
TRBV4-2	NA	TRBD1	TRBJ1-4	CASSLGGTGDEKLFF	TGTGCCAGCAGCCTCGGTGGGACAGGGGATGAAAAACTGTTTTTT